What follows describes a single T cell receptor beta chain. Antigen specificity is unknown. Sequencing used immunoSEQ multiplex PCR; TCRdb keeps in-frame clones, though not all of them. The sample shows 1.5 million to 1.9 million clones, approximately 98% of them seen only once. Investigators divided CD4+ cells into CD45RA+ naive and CD45RA-negative memory subsets. This specimen comes from a study of shared clonotypes between healthy human individuals. The study's findings and limits: Clonotypes not shared had lower generation probabilities than those common to all four donors.

The CDR3 loop spans 14 amino acids. Germline lookup yields CDR1 KGHSH and CDR2 LQKENI. V was pared by 2 bases and J by 5 bases, with 13 bases between. Sequences were obtained from naive CD4+ T cells sorted from blood. Subset: CD45RA+ positively selected. This rearrangement joins TRBV18 to TRBJ2-7; D is ambiguous. The source is a man younger than 45 in good health. The CDR3 bases are TGTGCCAGCTCACCAACGATAAGGAAAGACGAGCAGTACTTC. It encodes CASSPTIRKDEQYF.